This T cell receptor beta chain was captured in a study of ipilimumab plus nivolumab after autologous stem cell transplantation. Trimming removed 2 bases from V and 0 bases from J; junction bases left unmatched: 5. The V gene's germline CDR1 is LGHNA and CDR2 YNFKEQ. The CDR3 length is 16 residues. Repertoires were generated with immunoSEQ multiplex PCR, while TCRdb's copy carries only in-frame clones and drops some. The sample carries some 87,000 clones, about 83% recorded once. The V and J genes are TRBV4-2 and TRBJ2-7, with 9 bases aligning to TRBD1. The sequenced sample was PBMCs, obtained in a trial of ipilimumab plus nivolumab as post-transplant consolidation. This TCR was recovered from a male donor with diffuse large B-cell lymphoma. In nucleotides, the CDR3 is TGTGCCAGCAGCCAACCTACAGGGGGCCCCTCCTACGAGCAGTACTTC. Encoded protein: CASSQPTGGPSYEQYF.